This note documents a single T cell receptor beta chain sequence. Its antigen is undetermined. Looked up from germline, CDR1 is MGHDK and CDR2 is SYGVNS. Trimming removed 3 bases from V and 4 bases from J, with 13 bases in between. This CDR3 is built from 15 residues. The source of the sample is a study of cytomegalovirus exposure and HLA in healthy donors. 60 Vbeta and 13 Jbeta primers were used in PCR. Assay: immunoSEQ multiplex PCR; the TCRdb copy retains only in-frame clones and omits some. The specimen's table records around 100,000 clones. The study, taken as a whole, reports: Among TCR beta chains of equal frequency, HLA-associated ones were more clonally expanded in a later analysis.

This TCR derives from a man aged 40-50 years in good health and CMV-seropositive. The V gene is TRBV25-1, the J gene TRBJ2-1, with a possible D match to TRBD2 (6 bases). Material for sequencing was PBMCs. CDR3 in DNA: TGTGCCAGCAGTGATGGGAGGACAAGGTACAATGAGCAGTTCTTC. It encodes CASSDGRTRYNEQFF.